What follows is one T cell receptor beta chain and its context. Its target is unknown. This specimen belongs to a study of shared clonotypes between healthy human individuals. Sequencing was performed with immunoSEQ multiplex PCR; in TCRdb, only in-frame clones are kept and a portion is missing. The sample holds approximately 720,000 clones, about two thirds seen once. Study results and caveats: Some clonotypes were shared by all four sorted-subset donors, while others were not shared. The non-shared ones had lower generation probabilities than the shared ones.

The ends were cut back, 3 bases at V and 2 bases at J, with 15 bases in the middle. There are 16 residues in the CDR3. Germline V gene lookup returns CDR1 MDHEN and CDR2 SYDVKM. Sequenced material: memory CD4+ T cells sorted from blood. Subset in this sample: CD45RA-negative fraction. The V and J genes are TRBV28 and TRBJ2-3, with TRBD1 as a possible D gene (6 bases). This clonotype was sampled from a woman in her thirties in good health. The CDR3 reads CASSFQTGVFTDTQYF. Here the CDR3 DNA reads TGTGCCAGCAGTTTCCAGACAGGAGTGTTCACAGATACGCAGTATTTT.